This T cell receptor (beta chain) originates from a study of blood T cell repertoires in COVID-19. Study as a whole: Samples came from the United States, Italy and Spain, spanning acute and convalescent COVID-19. Sample material is recorded as cDNA or gDNA derived from T cells, B-cell-depleted T cells, or PBMCs.

The ends lost 5 bases at V and 7 bases at J; junction bases unmatched: 4. The germline V gene has CDR1 GTSNPN and CDR2 SVGIG (reference sequence). This CDR3 is built from 13 residues. In the original workflow: Reference gene primer amplification yielded estimated nucleated cell counts. Libraries were prepared by immunoSEQ multiplex PCR; TCRdb keeps only in-frame clonotypes and omits some of them. V, J and clone size derive from that table, while D and trimming were established from the DNA sequence. Here the sample spans about 400,000 clones, 85% to 90% being singletons. The sequenced material came from peripheral blood. This sequence joins TRBV30 and TRBJ1-6; 8 bases match TRBD1. This TCR came from a woman in her twenties or thirties with acute or convalescent COVID-19. DNA of the CDR3: TGTGCCTGGGGGGGACAGGCGAATTCACCCCTCCACTTT. Translated, it gives CAWGGQANSPLHF. Together with reference TRBV30 and TRBJ1-6, the CDR3 gives the full variable domain: SQTIHQWPATLVQPVGSPLSLECTVEGTSNPNLYWYRQAAGRGLQLLFYSVGIGQISSEVPQNLSASRPQDRQFILSSKKLLLSDSGFYLCAWGGQANSPLHFGNGTRLTVT.